This is a list of T cell receptor beta chains from one sample in a study of T cell responses to AZD1222 COVID-19 vaccine. The assay was immunoSEQ multiplex PCR, and TCRdb's table has in-frame clones only and misses some. In the table there are 150,000 to 200,000 clones, around 88% of which are singletons. This specimen consisted of peripheral blood, obtained 28 days after the second AZD1222 dose. The source is an adult who received the AZD1222 COVID-19 vaccine. Each CDR3 is given with its conserved first and last residue. D genes are given only for firm matches. A clone size is listed for some rows: how often the clone was seen (once, few, many), or a class if it is expanded.

len,d_gene,abundance,j_gene,v_gene,CDR3aa,CDR3nt
15,TRBD1,NA,TRBJ2-1,TRBV10-3,CAIRAGQGTYNEQFF,TGTGCCATCAGGGCGGGACAGGGGACCTACAATGAGCAGTTCTTC
14,TRBD1,NA,TRBJ1-2,TRBV27,CASSIGTGFGGYTF,TGTGCCAGCAGTATAGGGACAGGGTTTGGTGGCTACACCTTC
14,NA,NA,TRBJ2-6,TRBV19,CASRGGAGANVLTF,TGTGCCAGTAGAGGGGGGGCTGGGGCCAACGTCCTGACTTTC
15,NA,NA,TRBJ2-7,TRBV11-2,CASSLGRRGLYEQYF,TGTGCCAGCAGCTTAGGGAGGCGGGGGCTCTACGAGCAGTACTTC
13,NA,NA,TRBJ2-3,TRBV15,CATSRTTTDTQYF,TGTGCCACCAGCAGGACGACGACAGATACGCAGTATTTT
12,NA,NA,TRBJ1-1,TRBV3-1/TRBV3-2,CASSQWGTQRFF,TGTGCCAGCAGCCAATGGGGGACACAGCGTTTCTTT
13,TRBD1,NA,TRBJ1-2,TRBV2,CASRATGGDGYTF,TGTGCCAGCAGAGCGACAGGGGGCGATGGCTACACCTTC
15,NA,NA,TRBJ1-1,TRBV18,CASSPARAMNTEAFF,TGTGCCAGCTCACCAGCGAGGGCCATGAACACTGAAGCTTTCTTT
15,NA,NA,TRBJ1-3,TRBV7-9,CASSPLGGGGNTIYF,TGTGCCAGCAGCCCCCTAGGGGGAGGTGGAAACACCATATATTTT
12,NA,NA,TRBJ1-5,TRBV14,CASSQGGGPQHF,TGTGCCAGCAGCCAAGGGGGCGGGCCCCAGCATTTT
13,NA,NA,TRBJ2-1,TRBV24-1,CATSDHRVGEQFF,TGTGCCACCAGTGACCACAGGGTGGGTGAGCAGTTCTTC
15,TRBD2,NA,TRBJ2-1,TRBV7-2,CASSLTSGGQSEQFF,TGTGCCAGCAGCTTAACTAGCGGGGGCCAGAGTGAGCAGTTCTTC
15,NA,NA,TRBJ1-4,TRBV5-4,CASSARGRLGEKLFF,TGTGCCAGCAGCGCCCGGGGGAGGCTAGGTGAAAAACTGTTTTTT
14,NA,NA,TRBJ2-7,TRBV9,CASSATGSGYEQYF,TGTGCCAGCAGCGCTACAGGGTCGGGGTACGAGCAGTACTTC
12,NA,NA,TRBJ2-7,TRBV7-9,CASSLDVAKQYF,TGTGCCAGCAGCTTAGACGTGGCGAAGCAGTACTTC
14,NA,NA,TRBJ1-4,TRBV18,CASSPRTTNEKLFF,TGTGCCAGCTCACCCCGGACAACTAATGAAAAACTGTTTTTT
16,TRBD1,NA,TRBJ1-5,TRBV19,CASSIVPTGFEQPQHF,TGTGCCAGTAGTATAGTACCGACAGGGTTTGAGCAGCCCCAGCATTTT
13,NA,NA,TRBJ1-1,TRBV6-5,CASRARQVLEAFF,TGTGCCAGCAGGGCACGACAGGTTCTTGAAGCTTTCTTT
14,TRBD1,NA,TRBJ2-7,TRBV19,CASSIGTGAYEQYF,TGTGCCAGTAGTATAGGGACAGGAGCTTACGAGCAGTACTTC
16,NA,NA,TRBJ1-1,TRBV19,CASRAGVRFGNTEAFF,TGTGCCAGTAGAGCAGGGGTACGTTTCGGGAACACTGAAGCTTTCTTT
13,NA,NA,TRBJ2-7,TRBV19,CASSIALTYEQYF,TGTGCCAGTAGTATAGCCCTTACCTACGAGCAGTACTTC
13,NA,NA,TRBJ1-2,TRBV6-5,CASSPKGEDGYTF,TGTGCCAGCAGTCCTAAAGGGGAAGATGGCTACACCTTC
14,NA,NA,TRBJ2-7,TRBV6-5,CASSYRNPQSEQYF,TGTGCCAGCAGTTACCGGAACCCCCAGTCCGAGCAGTACTTC
16,TRBD2,NA,TRBJ2-1,TRBV11-2,CASSPLSGARGNEQFF,TGTGCCAGCAGCCCCCTCAGCGGGGCGCGGGGGAATGAGCAGTTCTTC
15,NA,once,TRBJ2-7,TRBV5-6,CASSSLTVDTYEQYF,TGTGCCAGCAGCTCCCTTACGGTAGACACCTACGAGCAGTACTTC
12,NA,NA,TRBJ1-2,TRBV5-4,CASSGDAYGYTF,TGTGCCAGCAGCGGGGACGCCTATGGCTACACCTTC
17,NA,NA,TRBJ1-4,TRBV23-1,CARSLLKGTATNEKLFF,TGCGCCAGAAGTCTCTTAAAGGGGACCGCAACTAATGAAAAACTGTTTTTT
15,TRBD2,NA,TRBJ2-1,TRBV6-5,CASSQGLAGDNEQFF,TGTGCCAGCAGCCAGGGACTAGCGGGGGACAATGAGCAGTTCTTC
15,NA,NA,TRBJ1-6,TRBV4-1,CASSREPQGHSPLHF,TGCGCCAGCAGCCGAGAGCCCCAGGGGCACTCACCCCTCCACTTT
14,TRBD1,NA,TRBJ2-7,TRBV5-4,CASSPGTALYEQYF,TGTGCCAGCAGCCCCGGGACAGCGCTGTACGAGCAGTACTTC
13,NA,once,TRBJ2-2,TRBV19,CASSTRRDGELFF,TGTGCCAGTAGTACCCGACGGGACGGGGAGCTGTTTTTT
15,NA,few,TRBJ1-5,TRBV2,CASRDPGLPYQPQHF,TGTGCCAGCAGGGACCCGGGGCTCCCTTATCAGCCCCAGCATTTT
13,TRBD1,NA,TRBJ1-2,TRBV6-5,CASSLYRGYGYTF,TGTGCCAGCAGTCTCTACAGGGGCTATGGCTACACCTTC
15,NA,NA,TRBJ2-2,TRBV5-6,CASSLGLANTGELFF,TGTGCCAGCAGCTTGGGACTAGCGAACACCGGGGAGCTGTTTTTT
19,NA,NA,TRBJ1-6,TRBV30,CAWSAWGRTGSSRNSPLHF,TGTGCCTGGAGTGCCTGGGGAAGAACAGGCAGCTCTAGGAATTCACCCCTCCACTTT
14,TRBD1,NA,TRBJ1-1,TRBV6-1,CASSEFDRATEAFF,TGTGCCAGCAGTGAATTTGACAGGGCCACTGAAGCTTTCTTT
17,NA,NA,TRBJ1-3,TRBV5-4,CASSSRGASFSGNTIYF,TGTGCCAGCAGCTCGCGGGGAGCTAGTTTCTCTGGAAACACCATATATTTT
14,NA,NA,TRBJ1-3,TRBV25-1,CASSEYDGRNTIYF,TGTGCCAGCAGTGAATATGACGGGAGAAACACCATATATTTT
15,NA,NA,TRBJ2-3,TRBV9,CANSVVAGATDTQYF,TGTGCCAACAGCGTAGTGGCGGGGGCCACAGATACGCAGTATTTT
13,TRBD1,NA,TRBJ1-6,TRBV19,CAGGTGDFSPLHF,TGTGCCGGGGGGACAGGAGATTTTTCACCCCTCCACTTT
14,TRBD1,NA,TRBJ1-1,TRBV4-1,CASSQVTGTDEAFF,TGCGCCAGCAGCCAAGTCACCGGGACAGATGAAGCTTTCTTT
19,NA,NA,TRBJ2-6,TRBV13,CASSPGPGSPVPGANVLTF,TGTGCCAGCAGCCCGGGACCCGGGTCGCCAGTTCCTGGGGCCAACGTCCTGACTTTC
15,NA,NA,TRBJ2-5,TRBV5-5,CASSLDPSLQETQYF,TGTGCCAGCAGCTTGGATCCTAGCCTCCAAGAGACCCAGTACTTC
16,NA,NA,TRBJ2-7,TRBV7-9,CASSLAQGRIPYEQYF,TGTGCCAGCAGCTTAGCGCAGGGAAGGATCCCCTACGAGCAGTACTTC
14,NA,NA,TRBJ2-7,TRBV4-3,CASSQGGRGYEQYF,TGCGCCAGCAGCCAAGGAGGAAGGGGGTACGAGCAGTACTTC
14,NA,NA,TRBJ1-1,TRBV11-2,CASSQWGMNTEAFF,TGTGCCAGCAGCCAATGGGGGATGAACACTGAAGCTTTCTTT
12,NA,once,TRBJ1-2,TRBV23-1,CASSPLGVGYTF,TGCGCCAGCAGTCCGCTCGGGGTTGGCTACACCTTC
16,TRBD1,once,TRBJ1-5,TRBV6-1,CASSEELGGGNQPQHF,TGTGCCAGCAGTGAAGAGTTAGGGGGCGGAAATCAGCCCCAGCATTTT
15,NA,NA,TRBJ1-2,TRBV5-8,CASSLDALRDYGYTF,TGTGCCAGCAGCTTGGACGCCCTGAGGGACTATGGCTACACCTTC